This TCR beta chain emerged from a study of T-cell memory formation after mild COVID-19. As for the study in general: Among the donors, TCR clusters were largely specific to each donor. Whole-study results and caveats: CD4/CD8 balance characterized clones contracting day 15 to 85, and CD4+ skew characterized later expanders. The appearance of some responding clones in pre-infection memory suggested that cross-reactive memory joined.

For this clonotype: Its antigen remains unidentified.

There are 16 residues in the CDR3. Trimming left V 5 bases short and J 2 bases short, with 16 bases between. TCRdb called the 5' RACE reads again in MiXCR, with one record for every CDR3 protein. The top ten clones hold 12% of a sample with roughly 600,000 distinct CDR3 sequences, roughly 18% of them seen once. Sequenced input: PBMCs or a T cell subset sorted from them (not recorded which). This rearrangement joins TRBV12-3 or TRBV12-4 to TRBJ1-5, with TRBD1 as a possible D gene (5 bases). This receptor was taken from an adult woman who had mild COVID-19 (a few samples of this study predate the infection). Cell type and time point are not known. CDR3 coding DNA: TGTGCCAGCAGTACCCCGGGGGGGGTTGGCAATCAGCCCCAGCATTTT. Amino acid sequence: CASSTPGGVGNQPQHF.